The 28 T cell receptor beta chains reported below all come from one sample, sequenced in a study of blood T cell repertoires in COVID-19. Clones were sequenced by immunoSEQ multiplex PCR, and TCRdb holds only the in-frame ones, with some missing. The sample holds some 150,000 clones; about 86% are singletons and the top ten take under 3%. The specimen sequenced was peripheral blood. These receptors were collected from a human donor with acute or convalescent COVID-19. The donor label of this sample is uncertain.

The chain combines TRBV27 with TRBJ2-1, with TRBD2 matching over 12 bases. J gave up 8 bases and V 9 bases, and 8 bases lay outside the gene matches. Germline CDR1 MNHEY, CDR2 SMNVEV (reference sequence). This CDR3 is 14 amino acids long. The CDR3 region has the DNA TGTGCCAGTCCACCTCGGACTAGCGGGGATGAGCAGTTCTTC. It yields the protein CASPPRTSGDEQFF.

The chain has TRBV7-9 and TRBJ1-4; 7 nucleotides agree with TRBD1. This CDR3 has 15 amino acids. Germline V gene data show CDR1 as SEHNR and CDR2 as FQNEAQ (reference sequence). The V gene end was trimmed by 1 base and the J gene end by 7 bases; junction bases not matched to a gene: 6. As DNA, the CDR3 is TGTGCCAGCAGCTTAGTTTACAGGGGACGTGAAAAACTGTTTTTT. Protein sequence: CASSLVYRGREKLFF.

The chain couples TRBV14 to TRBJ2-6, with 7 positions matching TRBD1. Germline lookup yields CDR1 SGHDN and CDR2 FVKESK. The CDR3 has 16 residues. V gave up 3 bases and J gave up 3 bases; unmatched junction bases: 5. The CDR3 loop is CASSQLGGFGANVLTF. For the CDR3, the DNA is TGTGCCAGCAGCCAGTTAGGGGGCTTTGGGGCCAACGTCCTGACTTTC.

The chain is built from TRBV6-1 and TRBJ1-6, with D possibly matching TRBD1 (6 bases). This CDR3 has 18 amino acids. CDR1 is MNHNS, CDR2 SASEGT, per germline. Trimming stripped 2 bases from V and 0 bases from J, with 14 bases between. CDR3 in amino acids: CASSEYRQEDSYNSPLHF. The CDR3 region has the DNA TGTGCCAGCAGTGAATATAGACAGGAGGACTCCTATAATTCACCCCTCCACTTT.

The CDR3 DNA sequence: TGTGCCACCAGTCCCTCCTGGGCGGGGGACTATGGCTACACCTTC. This translates into CATSPSWAGDYGYTF. The chain combines TRBV24-1 with TRBJ1-2; weak D call: TRBD1 (5 bases). This CDR3 has 15 amino acids. Germline values: CDR1 KGHDR, CDR2 SFDVKD. Trimming cost V 6 bases and J 3 bases, with 16 bases left between them.

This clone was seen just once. CDR3 bases: TGTGCCAGCAGCGCCGCCCGGACAGGGTGGAACACCATATATTTT. This encodes CASSAARTGWNTIYF. This chain links TRBV9 with TRBJ1-3; 8 positions match TRBD1. The V and J ends lost 3 bases and 7 bases, in that order; junction bases with no gene match: 9. The germline V gene has CDR1 SGDLS and CDR2 YYNGEE. CDR3 size: 15 residues.

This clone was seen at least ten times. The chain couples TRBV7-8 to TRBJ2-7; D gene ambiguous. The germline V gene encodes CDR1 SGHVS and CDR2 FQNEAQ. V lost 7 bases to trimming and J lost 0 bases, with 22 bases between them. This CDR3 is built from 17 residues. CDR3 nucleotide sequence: TGTGCCAGCACCTATTCCGGGTGGGTCGAGAACTCCTACGAGCAGTACTTC. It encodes CASTYSGWVENSYEQYF.

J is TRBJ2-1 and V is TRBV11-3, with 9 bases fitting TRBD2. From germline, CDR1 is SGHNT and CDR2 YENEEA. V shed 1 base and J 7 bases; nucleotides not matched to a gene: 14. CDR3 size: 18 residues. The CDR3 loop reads CASSLARWGASGDNEQFF. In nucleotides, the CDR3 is TGTGCCAGCAGCTTAGCGAGATGGGGGGCTAGCGGGGATAATGAGCAGTTCTTC.

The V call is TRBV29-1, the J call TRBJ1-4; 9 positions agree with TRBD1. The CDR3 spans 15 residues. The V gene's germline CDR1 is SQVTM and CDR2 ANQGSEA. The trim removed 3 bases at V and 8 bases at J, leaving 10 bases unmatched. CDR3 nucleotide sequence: TGCAGCGTTGATAAGGGGGGGACAGGGCAGGAAAAACTGTTTTTT. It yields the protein CSVDKGGTGQEKLFF.

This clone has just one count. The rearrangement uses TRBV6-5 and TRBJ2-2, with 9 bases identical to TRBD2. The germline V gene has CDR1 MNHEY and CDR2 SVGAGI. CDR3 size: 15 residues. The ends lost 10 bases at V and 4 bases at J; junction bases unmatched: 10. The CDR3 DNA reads TGTGCCACCAGAGGAGCGGGGGGAGGCACCGGGGAGCTGTTTTTT. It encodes CATRGAGGGTGELFF.

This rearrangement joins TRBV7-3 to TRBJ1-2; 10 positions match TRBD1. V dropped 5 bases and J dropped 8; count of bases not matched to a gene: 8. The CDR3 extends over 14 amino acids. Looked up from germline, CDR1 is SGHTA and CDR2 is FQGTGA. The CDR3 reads CASSSSGQGDGYTF. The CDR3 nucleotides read TGTGCCAGCAGCAGCAGTGGACAGGGGGACGGCTACACCTTC.

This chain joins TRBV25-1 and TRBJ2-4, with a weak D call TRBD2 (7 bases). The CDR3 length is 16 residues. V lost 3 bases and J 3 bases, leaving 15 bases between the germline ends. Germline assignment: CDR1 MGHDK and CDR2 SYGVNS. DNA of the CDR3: TGTGCCAGCAGTGATTGGGGGGGCAGGGGCAAAAACATTCAGTACTTC. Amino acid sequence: CASSDWGGRGKNIQYF. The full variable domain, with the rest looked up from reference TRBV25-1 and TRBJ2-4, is EADIYQTPRYLVIGTGKKITLECSQTMGHDKMYWYQQDPGMELHLIHYSYGVNSTEKGDLSSESTVSRIRTEHFPLTLESARPSHTSQYLCASSDWGGRGKNIQYFGAGTRLSVL.

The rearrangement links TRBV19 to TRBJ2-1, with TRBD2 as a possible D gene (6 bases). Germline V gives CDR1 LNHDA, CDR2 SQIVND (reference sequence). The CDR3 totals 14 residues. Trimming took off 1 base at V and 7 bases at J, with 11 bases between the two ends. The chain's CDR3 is CASSIGAGTNEQFF. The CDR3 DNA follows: TGTGCCAGTAGTATAGGGGCGGGGACTAATGAGCAGTTCTTC.

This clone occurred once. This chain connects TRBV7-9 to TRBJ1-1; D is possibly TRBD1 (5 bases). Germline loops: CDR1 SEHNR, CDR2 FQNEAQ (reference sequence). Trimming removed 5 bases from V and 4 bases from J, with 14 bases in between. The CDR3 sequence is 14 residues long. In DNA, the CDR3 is TGTGCCAGCAGCCCTCAACAGGAGGGCACTGAAGCTTTCTTT. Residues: CASSPQQEGTEAFF.

The CDR3 region has the DNA TGTGCCAGCAGACGGACAGGGCGGGATTCGGATGAAAAACTGTTTTTT. This translates into CASRRTGRDSDEKLFF. The rearrangement joins TRBV3-1 (or the pseudogene TRBV3-2) to TRBJ1-4, with TRBD1 matching 8 bases. Germline CDR1 is LGHDT and CDR2 is YNNKEL (reference sequence). V gave up 6 bases and J gave up 6 bases; unmatched junction bases: 12. CDR3 length: 16 amino acids.

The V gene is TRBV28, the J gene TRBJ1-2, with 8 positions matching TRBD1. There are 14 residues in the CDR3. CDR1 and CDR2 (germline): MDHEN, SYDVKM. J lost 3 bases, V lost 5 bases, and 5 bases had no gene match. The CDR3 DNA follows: TGTGCCAGCAGTAGCCCGGGACAGGACTATGGCTACACCTTC. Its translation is CASSSPGQDYGYTF.

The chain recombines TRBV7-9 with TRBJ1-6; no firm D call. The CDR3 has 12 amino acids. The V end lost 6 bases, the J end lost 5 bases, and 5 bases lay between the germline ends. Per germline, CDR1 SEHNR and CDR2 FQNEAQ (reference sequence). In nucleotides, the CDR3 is TGTGCCAGCAGTCAGGATAATTCACCCCTCCACTTT. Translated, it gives CASSQDNSPLHF.

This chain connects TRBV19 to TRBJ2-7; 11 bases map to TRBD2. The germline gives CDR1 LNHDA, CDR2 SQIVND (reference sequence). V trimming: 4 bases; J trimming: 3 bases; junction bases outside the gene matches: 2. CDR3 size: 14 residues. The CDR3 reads CASSKLAGDYEQYF. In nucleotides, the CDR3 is TGTGCCAGTAGTAAACTAGCGGGGGACTACGAGCAGTACTTC.

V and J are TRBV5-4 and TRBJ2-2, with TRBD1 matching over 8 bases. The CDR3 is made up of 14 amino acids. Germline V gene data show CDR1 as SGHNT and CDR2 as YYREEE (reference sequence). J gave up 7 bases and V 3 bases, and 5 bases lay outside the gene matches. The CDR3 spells CASSWDRRGGELFF. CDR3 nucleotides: TGTGCCAGCAGCTGGGACAGGAGGGGCGGGGAGCTGTTTTTT.

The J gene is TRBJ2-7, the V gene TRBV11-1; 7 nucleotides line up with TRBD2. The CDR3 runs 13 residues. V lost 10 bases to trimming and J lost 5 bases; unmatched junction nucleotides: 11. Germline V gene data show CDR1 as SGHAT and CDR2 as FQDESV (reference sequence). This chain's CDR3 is CATASGVWDEQYF. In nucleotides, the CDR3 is TGTGCCACCGCTAGCGGAGTATGGGACGAGCAGTACTTC. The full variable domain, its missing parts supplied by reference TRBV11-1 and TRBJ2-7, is EAEVAQSPRYKITEKSQAVAFWCDPISGHATLYWYRQILGQGPELLVQFQDESVVDDSQLPKDRFSAERLKGVDSTLKIQPAELGDSAMYLCATASGVWDEQYFGPGTRLTVT.

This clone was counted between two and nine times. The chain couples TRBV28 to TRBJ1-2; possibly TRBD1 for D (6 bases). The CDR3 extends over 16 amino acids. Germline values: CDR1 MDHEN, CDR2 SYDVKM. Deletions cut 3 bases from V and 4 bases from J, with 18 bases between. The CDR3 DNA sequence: TGTGCCAGCAGTTTGGGGGGGCAAATCCCGCGCTATGGCTACACCTTC. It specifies CASSLGGQIPRYGYTF.

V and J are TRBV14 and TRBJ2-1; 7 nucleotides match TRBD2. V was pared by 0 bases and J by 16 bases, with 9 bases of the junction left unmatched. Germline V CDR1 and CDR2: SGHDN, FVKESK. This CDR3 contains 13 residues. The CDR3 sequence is CASSQEPVGGSFF. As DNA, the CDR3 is TGTGCCAGCAGCCAAGAACCAGTGGGGGGGAGTTTCTTC.

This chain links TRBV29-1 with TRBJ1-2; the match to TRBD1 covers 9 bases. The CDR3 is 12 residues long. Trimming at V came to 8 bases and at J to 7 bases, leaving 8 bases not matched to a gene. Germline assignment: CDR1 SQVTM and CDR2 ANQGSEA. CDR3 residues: CSIQGALGGYTF. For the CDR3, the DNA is TGCAGCATACAGGGGGCCTTGGGTGGCTACACCTTC.

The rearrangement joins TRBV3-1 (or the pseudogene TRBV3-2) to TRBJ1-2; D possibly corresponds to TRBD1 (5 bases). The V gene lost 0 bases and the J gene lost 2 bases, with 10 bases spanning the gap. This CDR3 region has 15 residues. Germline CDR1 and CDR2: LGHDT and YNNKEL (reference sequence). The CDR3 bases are TGTGCCAGCAGCCAAGAATCCGGGGGAAACTATGGCTACACCTTC. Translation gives CASSQESGGNYGYTF.

The CDR3 DNA reads TGTGCCAGCAGTGGGACAGGGGAGACCTACGAGCAGTACTTC. Translated: CASSGTGETYEQYF. The gene calls are TRBV28 and TRBJ2-7, with 10 bases fitting TRBD1. This CDR3 is 14 amino acids long. Trimming cost V 5 bases and J 2 bases; bases outside gene matches: 3. Germline V CDR1 and CDR2: MDHEN, SYDVKM.

CDR3 nucleotide sequence: TGTGCCTGGAGTCTGGGGCAGGAGACCCAGTACTTC. This sequence encodes CAWSLGQETQYF. The genes are TRBV30 and TRBJ2-5, with D maybe TRBD1 (5 bases). This CDR3 comprises 12 residues. The V gene's germline CDR1 is GTSNPN and CDR2 SVGIG (reference sequence). Between the trimmed V and J ends, which lost 2 bases and 5 bases, there was a span of 9 bases.

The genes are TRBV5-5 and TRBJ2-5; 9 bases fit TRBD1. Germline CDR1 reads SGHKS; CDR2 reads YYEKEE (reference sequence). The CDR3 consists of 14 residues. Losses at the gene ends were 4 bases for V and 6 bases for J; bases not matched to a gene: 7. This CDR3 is CASSLGTGLKTQYF. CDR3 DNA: TGTGCCAGCAGCCTAGGGACAGGGTTGAAGACCCAGTACTTC.

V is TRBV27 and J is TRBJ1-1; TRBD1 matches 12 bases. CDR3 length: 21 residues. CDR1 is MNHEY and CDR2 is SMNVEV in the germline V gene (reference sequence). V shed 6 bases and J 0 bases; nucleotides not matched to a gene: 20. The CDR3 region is CASSLVPFRDRGLPMNTEAFF. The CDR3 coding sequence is TGTGCCAGCAGCTTGGTACCCTTCCGGGACAGGGGGCTTCCCATGAACACTGAAGCTTTCTTT.